The clone carrying this T cell receptor (beta chain) was counted at least ten times. What it binds is not known. MiXCR was run by TCRdb on the 5' RACE reads, yielding one entry per CDR3 protein. The sample has some 30,000 distinct CDR3 sequences, 15% seen once. The source of the sample is a study of neurological immune-mediated disorders. Study conclusions and caveats: Because no CDR3 amino acid sequences were shared across subjects by expanded clones, private repertoires were suggested in all groups.

This receptor was obtained from a man in his 70s in good health. Sequencing was carried out using PBMCs.

The CDR3 coding sequence is TGTGCCAGCAGGAATGGGGAATCTGCAACTAATGAAAAACTGTTTTTT. Protein: CASRNGESATNEKLFF. The chain is built from TRBV2 and TRBJ1-4, with D unclear. This CDR3 is 16 amino acids long. The germline V gene has CDR1 SNHLY and CDR2 FYNNEI. V lost 6 bases and J lost 0, with 14 bases in between.